The next 6 T cell receptor beta chains were all read from a single sample in a study of blood T cell repertoires in COVID-19. TCRdb keeps only in-frame clones here, not all; method: immunoSEQ multiplex PCR. The sample lists about 480,000 clones, about 89% occurring once. The sample comprised peripheral blood. These TCRs come from a woman aged 25 to 45 with acute or convalescent COVID-19.

This chain links TRBV19 with TRBJ1-1; maybe TRBD1 (6 bases). The CDR3 totals 13 residues. Trimming stripped 4 bases from V and 7 bases from J, with 13 bases between. CDR1 LNHDA and CDR2 SQIVND come from the germline V gene (reference sequence). CDR3 DNA sequence: TGTGCCAGTAGTAACGTCTCAGGGGTTGAAGCTTTCTTT. It yields the protein CASSNVSGVEAFF.

In nucleotides, the CDR3 is TGCGCCAGCGCCCTATACGAGCAGTACTTC. Translation: CASALYEQYF. The chain uses TRBV10-2 and TRBJ2-7; D is uncertain. The germline V gene encodes CDR1 WSHSY and CDR2 SAAADI. V lost 8 bases and J lost 4, with 6 bases in between. This CDR3 comprises 10 residues.

The chain links TRBV24-1 to TRBJ2-1, with D possibly matching TRBD1 (6 bases). This CDR3 is built from 13 residues. From germline, CDR1 is KGHDR and CDR2 SFDVKD. The V end was cut by 3 bases, the J end by 6 bases, with 8 bases between. The CDR3 here is CATSDNRVNEQFF. The DNA for the CDR3 is TGTGCCACCAGTGATAACAGGGTCAATGAGCAGTTCTTC.

The V call is TRBV3-1 (or the pseudogene TRBV3-2), the J call TRBJ2-1; the match to TRBD2 covers 8 bases. Germline loops: CDR1 LGHDT, CDR2 YNNKEL (reference sequence). After removal of 4 bases from V and 10 bases from J, the junction contained 9 bases not matched to a gene. The CDR3 covers 14 residues. CDR3 nucleotides: TGTGCCAGCAGCCGTCTACTAGCGGCGGGAGAGCAGTTCTTC. Its protein product is CASSRLLAAGEQFF.

This chain connects TRBV30 to TRBJ1-1; D not certain. Per the germline V gene, CDR1 is GTSNPN and CDR2 is SVGIG (reference sequence). Trimming took 4 bases from V and 0 from J, leaving 9 bases between them. The CDR3 has 13 amino acids. CDR3 protein: CAWKETLNTEAFF. For the CDR3, the DNA is TGTGCCTGGAAAGAGACACTGAACACTGAAGCTTTCTTT.

The chain links TRBV5-1 to TRBJ1-1; TRBD1 matches 10 bases. This CDR3 contains 16 residues. The V and J ends lost 5 bases and 0 bases, in that order; junction bases with no gene match: 7. Germline-derived CDR1 and CDR2 are SGHRS and YFSETQ. This chain's CDR3 is CASRPGTGVLNTEAFF. Here the CDR3 DNA reads TGCGCCAGCAGACCAGGGACAGGGGTATTGAACACTGAAGCTTTCTTT.